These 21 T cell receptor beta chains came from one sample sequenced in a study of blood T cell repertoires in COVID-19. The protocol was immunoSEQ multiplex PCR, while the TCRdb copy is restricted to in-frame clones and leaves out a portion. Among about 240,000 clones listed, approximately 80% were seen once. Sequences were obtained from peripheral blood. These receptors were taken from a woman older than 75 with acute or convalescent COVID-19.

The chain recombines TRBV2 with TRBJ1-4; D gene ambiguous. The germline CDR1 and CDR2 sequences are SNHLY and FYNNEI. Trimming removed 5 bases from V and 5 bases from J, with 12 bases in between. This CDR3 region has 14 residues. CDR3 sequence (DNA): TGTGCCAGCAGTTTACCGGGAGTCAATGAAAAACTGTTTTTT. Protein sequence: CASSLPGVNEKLFF.

CDR3 nucleotide sequence: TGTGCCACCAGCAGGGGGGGACAGGGGACGGACGAGCAGTACTTC. Amino acid sequence: CATSRGGQGTDEQYF. This chain uses TRBV15 with TRBJ2-7; 10 positions match TRBD1. Germline CDR1 and CDR2: LNHNV and YYDKDF (reference sequence). This CDR3 contains 15 residues. Trimming cost V 3 bases and J 5 bases; bases outside gene matches: 7. Full variable domain (remainder filled in from reference TRBV15 and TRBJ2-7): DAMVIQNPRYQVTQFGKPVTLSCSQTLNHNVMYWYQQKSSQAPKLLFHYYDKDFNNEADTPDNFQSRRPNTSFCFLDIRSPGLGDTAMYLCATSRGGQGTDEQYFGPGTRLTVT.

This CDR3 reads CASRDSYSPLHF. CDR3 in DNA: TGTGCCAGCAGGGACAGTTATTCACCCCTCCACTTT. The rearrangement joins TRBV2 to TRBJ1-6, with D maybe TRBD1 (6 bases). Germline assignment: CDR1 SNHLY and CDR2 FYNNEI. V dropped 6 bases and J dropped 8 bases, with 8 bases sitting between them. This CDR3 contains 12 residues. Variable domain in full (rest from reference TRBV2 and TRBJ1-6): EPEVTQTPSHQVTQMGQEVILRCVPISNHLYFYWYRQILGQKVEFLVSFYNNEISEKSEIFDDQFSVERPDGSNFTLKIRSTKLEDSAMYFCASRDSYSPLHFGNGTRLTVT.

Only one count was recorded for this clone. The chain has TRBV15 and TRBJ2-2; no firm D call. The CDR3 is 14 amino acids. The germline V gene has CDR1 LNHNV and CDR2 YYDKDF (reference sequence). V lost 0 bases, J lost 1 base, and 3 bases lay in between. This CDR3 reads CATSRDRNTGELFF. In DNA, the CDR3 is TGTGCCACCAGCAGAGACAGGAACACCGGGGAGCTGTTTTTT. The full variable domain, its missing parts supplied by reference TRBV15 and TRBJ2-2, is DAMVIQNPRYQVTQFGKPVTLSCSQTLNHNVMYWYQQKSSQAPKLLFHYYDKDFNNEADTPDNFQSRRPNTSFCFLDIRSPGLGDTAMYLCATSRDRNTGELFFGEGSRLTVL.

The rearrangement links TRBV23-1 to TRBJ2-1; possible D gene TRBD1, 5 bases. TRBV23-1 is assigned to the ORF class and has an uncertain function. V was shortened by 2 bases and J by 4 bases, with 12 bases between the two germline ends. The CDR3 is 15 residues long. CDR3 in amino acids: CASSQQRGPYNEQFF. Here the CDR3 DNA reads TGCGCCAGCAGTCAACAAAGGGGCCCGTACAATGAGCAGTTCTTC.

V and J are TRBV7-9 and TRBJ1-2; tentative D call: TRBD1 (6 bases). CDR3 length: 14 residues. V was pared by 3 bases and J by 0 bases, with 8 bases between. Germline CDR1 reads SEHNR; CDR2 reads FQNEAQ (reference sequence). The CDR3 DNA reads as TGTGCCAGCAGCTTGGACAGTACTAACTATGGCTACACCTTC. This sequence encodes CASSLDSTNYGYTF.

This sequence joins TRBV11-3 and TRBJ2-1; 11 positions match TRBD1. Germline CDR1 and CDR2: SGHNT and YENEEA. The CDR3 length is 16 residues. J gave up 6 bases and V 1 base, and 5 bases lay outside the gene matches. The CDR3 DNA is TGTGCCAGCAGCTTAGCTCCCGGGACAGGGGGCAATGAGCAGTTCTTC. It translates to CASSLAPGTGGNEQFF.

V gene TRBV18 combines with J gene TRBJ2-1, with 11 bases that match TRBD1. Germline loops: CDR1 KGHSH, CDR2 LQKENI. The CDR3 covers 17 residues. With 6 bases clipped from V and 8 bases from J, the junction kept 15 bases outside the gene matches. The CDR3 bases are TGTGCCAGCTCCCCCAAATCAGGACAGGGGGCGAAAGATGAGCAGTTCTTC. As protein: CASSPKSGQGAKDEQFF.

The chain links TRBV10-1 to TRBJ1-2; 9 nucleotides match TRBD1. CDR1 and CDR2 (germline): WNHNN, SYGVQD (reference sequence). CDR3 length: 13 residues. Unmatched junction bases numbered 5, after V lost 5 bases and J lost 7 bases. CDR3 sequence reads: CASSRDRVSGYTF. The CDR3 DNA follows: TGCGCCAGCAGTAGGGACAGGGTCTCTGGCTACACCTTC.

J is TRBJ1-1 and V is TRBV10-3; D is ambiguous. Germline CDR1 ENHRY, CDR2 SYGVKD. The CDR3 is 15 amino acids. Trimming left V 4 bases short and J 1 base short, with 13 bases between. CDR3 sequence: CAISGAIQGNTEAFF. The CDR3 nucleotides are TGTGCCATCAGTGGGGCAATACAAGGGAACACTGAAGCTTTCTTT.

In DNA, the CDR3 is TGCGCCAGCAGCTTGAGAGGGGGGACAGGGAAAATTGACACTGAAGCTTTCTTT. Amino acids: CASSLRGGTGKIDTEAFF. This chain joins TRBV5-1 and TRBJ1-1, with 9 nucleotides matching TRBD1. This CDR3 spans 18 amino acids. Trimming removed 1 base from V and 3 bases from J; junction bases left unmatched: 13. From germline, CDR1 is SGHRS and CDR2 YFSETQ.

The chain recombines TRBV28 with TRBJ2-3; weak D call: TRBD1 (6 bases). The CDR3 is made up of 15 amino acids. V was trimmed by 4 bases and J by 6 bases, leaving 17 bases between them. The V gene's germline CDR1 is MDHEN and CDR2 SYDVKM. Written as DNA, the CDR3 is TGTGCCAGCAGTTCCCAACCCGGACAGTTGGATACGCAGTATTTT. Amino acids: CASSSQPGQLDTQYF. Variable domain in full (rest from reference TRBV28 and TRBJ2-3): DVKVTQSSRYLVKRTGEKVFLECVQDMDHENMFWYRQDPGLGLRLIYFSYDVKMKEKGDIPEGYSVSREKKERFSLILESASTNQTSMYLCASSSQPGQLDTQYFGPGTRLTVL.

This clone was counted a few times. This chain's CDR3 is CAWKGQIGTEAFF. For the CDR3, the DNA is TGTGCCTGGAAGGGGCAGATAGGCACTGAAGCTTTCTTT. J is TRBJ1-1 and V is TRBV30; TRBD1 is a possible D gene (5 bases). The CDR3 totals 13 residues. CDR1 and CDR2 (germline): GTSNPN, SVGIG (reference sequence). The V end lost 4 bases, the J end lost 4 bases, and 13 bases lay between the germline ends.

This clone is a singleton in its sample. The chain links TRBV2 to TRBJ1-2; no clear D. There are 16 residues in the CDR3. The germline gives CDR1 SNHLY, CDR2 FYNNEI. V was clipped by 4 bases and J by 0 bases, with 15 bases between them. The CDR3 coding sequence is TGTGCCAGCAGTGCCTCGGGTGGCCCCTCTAACTATGGCTACACCTTC. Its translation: CASSASGGPSNYGYTF.

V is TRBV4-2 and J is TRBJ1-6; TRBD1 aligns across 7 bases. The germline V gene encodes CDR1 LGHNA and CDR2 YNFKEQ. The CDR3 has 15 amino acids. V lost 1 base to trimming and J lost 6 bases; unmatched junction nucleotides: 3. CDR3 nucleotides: TGTGCCAGCAGCCAAGCGGGACAGACTAATTCACCCCTCCACTTT. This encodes CASSQAGQTNSPLHF.

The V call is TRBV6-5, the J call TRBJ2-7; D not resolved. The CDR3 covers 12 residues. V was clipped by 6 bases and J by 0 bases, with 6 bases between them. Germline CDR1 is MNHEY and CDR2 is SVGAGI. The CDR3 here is CASSRSSYEQYF. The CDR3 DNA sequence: TGTGCCAGCAGCAGATCCTCCTACGAGCAGTACTTC.

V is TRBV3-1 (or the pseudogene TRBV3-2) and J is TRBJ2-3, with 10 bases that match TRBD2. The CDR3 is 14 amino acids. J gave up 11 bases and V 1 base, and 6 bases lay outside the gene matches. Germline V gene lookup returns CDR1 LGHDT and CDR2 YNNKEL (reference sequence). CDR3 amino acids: CASSQAASGGRQYF. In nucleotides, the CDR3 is TGTGCCAGCAGCCAAGCGGCTAGCGGGGGTAGGCAGTATTTT.

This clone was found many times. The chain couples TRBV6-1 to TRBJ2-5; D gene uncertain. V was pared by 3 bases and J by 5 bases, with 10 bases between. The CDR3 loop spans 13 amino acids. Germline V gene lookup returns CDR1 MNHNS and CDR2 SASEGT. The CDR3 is CASSEVFGETQYF. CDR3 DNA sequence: TGTGCCAGCAGTGAGGTATTCGGGGAGACCCAGTACTTC.

The CDR3 sequence is CASSLLRFEAFF. CDR3 bases: TGTGCCAGCAGCTTATTGAGGTTTGAAGCTTTCTTT. V usage is TRBV7-9 and J usage is TRBJ1-1; D is unclear. Germline V gene sequence: CDR1 SEHNR, CDR2 FQNEAQ (reference sequence). V was pared by 2 bases and J by 7 bases, with 8 bases between. This CDR3 region has 12 residues.

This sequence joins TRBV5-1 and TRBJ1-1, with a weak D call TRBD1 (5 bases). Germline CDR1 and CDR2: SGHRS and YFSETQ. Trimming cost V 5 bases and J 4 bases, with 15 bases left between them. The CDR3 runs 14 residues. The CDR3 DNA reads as TGCGCCAGCAGTACAGAACATAGGGGCACTGAAGCTTTCTTT. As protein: CASSTEHRGTEAFF.

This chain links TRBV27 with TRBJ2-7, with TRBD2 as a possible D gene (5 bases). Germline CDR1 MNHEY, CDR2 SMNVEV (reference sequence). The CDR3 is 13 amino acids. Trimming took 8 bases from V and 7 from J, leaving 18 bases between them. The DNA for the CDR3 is TGTGCCAGCCGGGCGACTACCTCTACGGAGCAGTACTTC. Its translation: CASRATTSTEQYF.